This T cell receptor beta chain was profiled in a study of blood T cells in healthy people across ages. Study results and limitations: Diversity figures derived from one million T cells were judged to underestimate the true value.

Each donor supplied approximately 10 milliliters of peripheral blood. The CDR3 covers 14 residues. V lost 4 bases, J lost 2 bases, and 9 bases lay in between. CDR1 is LNHNV, CDR2 YYDKDF, per germline (reference sequence). Using a J-beta primer mix together with a sample-barcoded 5' primer, a second PCR was run for 7 to 11 cycles. Each cDNA molecule carried a tag from a template-switch adaptor that contained 12 random nucleotides. Via MiXCR, TCRdb re-called the 5' RACE reads, giving one row per CDR3 protein. The data hold about a million distinct CDR3 sequences, with roughly 50% observed a single time. This clonotype showed up just a few times. The antigen is undetermined.

The receptor comes from a woman aged 55-69 years in good health. The chain carries TRBV15 and TRBJ2-4; a weak D match, TRBD2 (6 bases). The sample comprised blood. The CDR3 DNA is TGTGCCACCAGCAATCTAGCGACCAAAAACATTCAGTACTTC. Translation gives CATSNLATKNIQYF.